These 10 T cell receptor beta chains share one sample of origin, sequenced in a study of cytomegalovirus exposure and HLA in healthy donors. A multiplex PCR was run with 60 Vbeta primers and 13 Jbeta primers. Clones were sequenced by immunoSEQ multiplex PCR, and TCRdb holds only the in-frame ones, with some missing. The repertoire holds around 130,000 clones, approximately 68% seen once, with approximately 1.5% in the top ten. Source material: PBMCs. The origin of the receptors is a man aged 25-45 years in good health and CMV-seropositive.

The CDR3 loop is CASSQDSQGRAFF. CDR3 in DNA: TGTGCCAGCAGCCAAGATAGCCAAGGTCGAGCTTTCTTT. The rearrangement joins TRBV4-2 to TRBJ1-1; no clear D gene. This CDR3 has 13 residues. Germline CDR1 is LGHNA and CDR2 is YNFKEQ. V was cut by 0 bases and J by 10 bases, with 12 bases left in between.

The chain has TRBV5-5 and TRBJ1-1; no definite D call. Germline V gene data show CDR1 as SGHKS and CDR2 as YYEKEE (reference sequence). Between the trimmed V and J ends, which lost 0 bases and 4 bases, there was a span of 7 bases. The CDR3 length is 13 residues. CDR3 DNA sequence: TGTGCCAGCAGCTTGGCCTTGAGCACTGAAGCTTTCTTT. Translated, it gives CASSLALSTEAFF.

The chain employs TRBV5-4 and TRBJ1-2, with D maybe TRBD1 (6 bases). Germline V gene lookup returns CDR1 SGHNT and CDR2 YYREEE (reference sequence). This CDR3 spans 15 amino acids. V was shortened by 3 bases and J by 4 bases, with 16 bases between the two germline ends. CDR3 sequence: CASSSRQVTAYGYTF. The CDR3 bases are TGTGCCAGCAGCTCGAGACAGGTTACGGCCTATGGCTACACCTTC. Variable domain in full (rest from reference TRBV5-4 and TRBJ1-2): ETGVTQSPTHLIKTRGQQVTLRCSSQSGHNTVSWYQQALGQGPQFIFQYYREEENGRGNFPPRFSGLQFPNYSSELNVNALELDDSALYLCASSSRQVTAYGYTFGSGTRLTVV.

Concerning this clone itself: A much bigger clone sits one base away, suggesting this may be a read error. The chain is built from TRBV6-1 and TRBJ2-2, with 7 bases matching TRBD1. After removal of 6 bases from V and 3 bases from J, the junction contained 1 base not matched to a gene. Germline CDR1 reads MNHNS; CDR2 reads SASEGT. The CDR3 has 13 residues. Written as DNA, the CDR3 is TGTGCCAGCAGGGGGACAGACACCGGGGAGCTGTTTTTT. It yields the protein CASRGTDTGELFF.

CDR3: CASSSYTGGRGDTQYF. CDR3 DNA sequence: TGTGCCAGCAGTTCCTATACAGGGGGCAGGGGAGATACGCAGTATTTT. The V and J genes are TRBV27 and TRBJ2-3; 9 bases fit TRBD1. V trimming: 4 bases; J trimming: 5 bases; junction bases outside the gene matches: 10. CDR3 length equals 16 residues. From germline, CDR1 is MNHEY and CDR2 SMNVEV (reference sequence).

This clone has more than one count but fewer than ten. V usage is TRBV2 and J usage is TRBJ2-5, with D perhaps TRBD1 (5 bases). This CDR3 has 11 amino acids. The germline V gene has CDR1 SNHLY and CDR2 FYNNEI. Deletions cut 6 bases from V and 5 bases from J, with 7 bases between. CDR3 nucleotides: TGTGCCAGCAGGACAGCGGAGACCCAGTACTTC. Protein product: CASRTAETQYF.

Concerning this clone itself: The sample contains more than one DNA sequence encoding this CDR3. This rearrangement joins TRBV28 to TRBJ2-1; no clear D. Trimming took off 4 bases at V and 4 bases at J, with 5 bases between the two ends. Germline values: CDR1 MDHEN, CDR2 SYDVKM. There are 12 residues in the CDR3. The CDR3 DNA is TGTGCCAGCAGTTCCCTATACAATGAGCAGTTCTTC. This translates into CASSSLYNEQFF.

The V gene is TRBV5-1, the J gene TRBJ2-1; 10 bases map to TRBD1. Germline V lookup: CDR1 SGHRS, CDR2 YFSETQ. The junction had 6 bases not matched to a gene; V was cut back by 4 bases and J by 8 bases. CDR3 length: 14 amino acids. CDR3 nucleotide sequence: TGCGCCAGCAGCCTACGGGACAGGGGTTATGAGCAGTTCTTC. As protein: CASSLRDRGYEQFF.

The chain uses TRBV7-2 and TRBJ1-2; maybe TRBD1 (5 bases). Germline CDR1 reads SGHTA; CDR2 reads FQGNSA. This CDR3 spans 13 amino acids. V shed 7 bases and J shed 4 bases, with 13 bases lying between them. The CDR3 coding sequence is TGTGCCAGCATGCCCCAAAGGGGCTATGGCTACACCTTC. It specifies CASMPQRGYGYTF.

This clone has only a few counts. The chain is built from TRBV18 and TRBJ1-1; D remains ambiguous. The germline gives CDR1 KGHSH, CDR2 LQKENI. Trimming stripped 3 bases from V and 1 base from J, with 3 bases between. CDR3 size: 12 residues. The CDR3 is CASSPRNTEAFF. As DNA, the CDR3 is TGTGCCAGCTCACCGCGGAACACTGAAGCTTTCTTT.